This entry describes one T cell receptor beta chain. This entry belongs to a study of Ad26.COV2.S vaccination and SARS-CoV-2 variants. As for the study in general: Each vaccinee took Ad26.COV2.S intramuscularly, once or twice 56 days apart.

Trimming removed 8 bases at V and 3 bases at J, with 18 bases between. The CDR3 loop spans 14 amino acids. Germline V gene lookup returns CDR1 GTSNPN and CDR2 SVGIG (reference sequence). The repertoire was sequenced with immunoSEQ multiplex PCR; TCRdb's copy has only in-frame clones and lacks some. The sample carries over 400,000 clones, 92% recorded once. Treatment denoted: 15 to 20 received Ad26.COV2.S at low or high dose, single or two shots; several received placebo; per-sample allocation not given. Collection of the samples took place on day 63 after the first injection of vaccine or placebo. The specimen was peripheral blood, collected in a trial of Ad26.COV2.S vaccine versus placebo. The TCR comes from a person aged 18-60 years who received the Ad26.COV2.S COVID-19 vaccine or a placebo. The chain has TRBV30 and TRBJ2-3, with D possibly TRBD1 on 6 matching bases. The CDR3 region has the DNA TGTGCCCTTACCACGGCAGGGGTGACAGATACGCAGTATTTT. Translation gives CALTTAGVTDTQYF.